This T cell receptor beta chain is from a study of T cell responses to AZD1222 COVID-19 vaccine. The overall study: Recipients boosted at about 4 weeks or about 12 weeks are pooled.

TCRdb keeps only in-frame clones here, not all; method: immunoSEQ multiplex PCR. Of 150,000 to 200,000 clones in the sample, 85% to 95% were seen once. General observations from the study: Across spike, vaccine-associated CD4 TCRs were found, dominant at 160-218 and 743-854. In a largely white British group with more females than males, clonal diversity was possibly underestimated.

Concerning this clone itself: Antigen specificity is unknown.

Between the trimmed V and J ends, which lost 2 bases and 3 bases, there was a span of 11 bases. The CDR3 spans 15 residues. The germline CDR1 and CDR2 sequences are MNHEY and SMNVEV (reference sequence). The J gene is TRBJ2-1, the V gene TRBV27; tentative D call: TRBD2 (6 bases). Sequenced material: peripheral blood, taken on day 0 of AZD1222 vaccination. The sequence came from an adult in good health. The CDR3 is CASSLTGSSYNEQFF. The CDR3 DNA reads TGTGCCAGCAGTTTAACCGGGAGTAGCTACAATGAGCAGTTCTTC.